The T cell receptor beta chain under discussion was sequenced for a study of T cell responses to AZD1222 COVID-19 vaccine (dated by TCRdb to 2020 to 2023). Broadly, across the study: AZD1222 recipients given second doses at about 4 weeks or at about 12 weeks were pooled, since spike-specific TCR depth and breadth were not found to differ between the two schedules. A total of about 230 trial participants underwent TCR sequencing, of whom 207 received two doses of AZD1222 and about 26 received two doses of the MenACWY control vaccine. Enrollment into the trials was organized by age into subgroups of 18-55, 56-69 and 70-plus years, and those subgroups contained roughly 150, 30 and 60 TCR-sequenced participants, respectively.

Notes on this clone: Its specific antigen is unknown. Within one base of it there is no much larger clone, and no base qualities were kept.

The sample's time point label, in plain terms: baseline before first vaccination. Vaccinee samples were obtained from the UK trials COV001 and COV002, which included a single-blind randomized controlled phase 2/3 trial of AZD1222 (ChAdOx1 nCoV-19) in healthy adults. For TCRbeta chain sequencing, PBMC samples were collected from trial participants at day 0 and at day 28 after the second dose. The study at large found these results: The whole spike protein was spanned by vaccine-associated CD4 TCRs, and dominant responses were seen in regions 160-218 and 743-854. Spike-specific TCR breadth and depth rose significantly after two AZD1222 doses compared with day 0 and with MenACWY recipients. Most participants were white British and females outnumbered males, and the authors suggested that clonal diversity may have been underestimated. In the small 56-69-year group, the increase in depth fell short of significance, most likely because of low power. Epitopes outside the regions mutated in the B.1.351 and B.1.1.7 variants were reportedly recognized by nearly half of the unique spike-specific TCRs. No day 14 peak-response samples were available, so repertoires were characterized only after the peak T cell response. Conclusions about previously exposed vaccinees were limited because only six AZD1222 recipients were SARS-CoV-2 seropositive at baseline.

Via the germline V gene, CDR1 is KGHSH and CDR2 LQKENI. The CDR3 spans 15 residues, from the cysteine through the phenylalanine. The entry retains the CDR3 DNA only, 45 bases that are in frame from base 1. Relative to germline, V is 2 bases shorter and J is 0 bases shorter, with 7 bases between their ends. The CDR3 regions of human TCRbeta chains were subjected to immunosequencing. Under the source paper's analysis protocol: Repertoire TCRs were matched against a reference library of SARS-CoV-2-specific TCRs generated with the MIRA antigen-specificity platform. Breadth was defined as the fraction of unique TCRs that were SARS-CoV-2-associated. Depth was defined as the fraction of total T cells that were SARS-CoV-2-associated. Using the MIRA data, every spike-specific TCR was mapped to the spike region that the TCR reacted to and assigned to either a CD4 or a CD8 class. Log10-transformed breadth and depth values were compared by one-way ANOVA with Sidak's multiple comparisons tests. This immuneACCESS table, as held by TCRdb, lists in-frame sequences with V and J called but not all clones. Of the missing ones, under half trace to an unresolved V gene in checked studies; the others have no known cause. The D gene and trimming were derived from the DNA, and the V and J assignments and clone size from that table. Across this sample there are about 100,000 clones, with roughly 80% seen only once. Of the sample, about 15% is held by the ten largest clones.

The sequence was collected from an adult in good health. The rearranged segments are TRBV18 and TRBJ2-2; the D gene is unclear. Sequencing was performed on peripheral blood, taken on day 0 of AZD1222 vaccination. The CDR3 protein sequence reads: CASSPRVANTGELFF. The bases read TGTGCCAGCTCACCAAGGGTCGCGAACACCGGGGAGCTGTTTTTT. The CDR3, completed at both ends by the reference TRBV18 and TRBJ2-2 genes, gives the full variable domain NAGVMQNPRHLVRRRGQEARLRCSPMKGHSHVYWYRQLPEEGLKFMVYLQKENIIDESGMPKERFSAEFPKEGPSILRIQQVVRGDSAAYFCASSPRVANTGELFFGEGSRLTVL.